One and the same sample provided the 17 T cell receptor beta chains below, sequenced in a study of molecular identifiers for immune sequencing clone quantification. TCRdb independently ran MiXCR on the PCR reads; one entry per CDR3 protein. The sample lists some 590,000 distinct CDR3 sequences, about 25% occurring once. What was sequenced was naive CD8+ T cells from blood, with Jurkat cell RNA spiked in. The sample's subset: FACS-sorted CD8+CD4-CCR7+CD45RA+ naive T cells. These receptors came from a human donor in good health. Some libraries in this study had Jurkat cell RNA spiked in.

J is TRBJ2-1 and V is TRBV7-9; D not resolved. Germline V lookup: CDR1 SEHNR, CDR2 FQNEAQ (reference sequence). V lost 5 bases and J lost 3, with 14 bases in between. The CDR3 consists of 15 residues. Written as DNA, the CDR3 is TGTGCCAGCAGCCGCGCGGCGAACAGCTACAATGAGCAGTTCTTC. The encoded protein is CASSRAANSYNEQFF.

This clonotype occurred many times. This chain connects TRBV7-9 to TRBJ1-1; D is unclear. Trimming stripped 1 base from V and 4 bases from J, with 7 bases between. This CDR3 has 13 residues. CDR1 and CDR2 (germline): SEHNR, FQNEAQ (reference sequence). CDR3 sequence reads: CASSLGDSTEAFF. The DNA of the CDR3 is TGTGCCAGCAGCTTAGGCGATAGCACTGAAGCTTTCTTT.

This clonotype was detected only a few times. This chain connects TRBV10-3 to TRBJ2-1, with D maybe TRBD1 (6 bases). CDR3 size: 16 residues. Germline V gene data show CDR1 as ENHRY and CDR2 as SYGVKD. Trimming pared 0 bases from V and 5 bases from J, leaving 14 bases between. This CDR3 reads CAISESPGQEDNEQFF. CDR3 coding DNA: TGTGCCATCAGTGAGTCCCCGGGACAAGAAGACAATGAGCAGTTCTTC.

This clonotype has a count of ten or more. The V call is TRBV20-1, the J call TRBJ1-4, with 9 nucleotides matching TRBD1. V trimming: 5 bases; J trimming: 5 bases; junction bases outside the gene matches: 3. The CDR3 extends over 13 amino acids. Germline V gene sequence: CDR1 DFQATT, CDR2 SNEGSKA (reference sequence). The CDR3 here is CSARGQGNEKLFF. CDR3 in DNA: TGCAGTGCTCGCGGACAGGGGAATGAAAAACTGTTTTTT.

This clonotype was counted ten times or more. The J gene is TRBJ2-5, the V gene TRBV11-2; the D gene is possibly TRBD2 (5 bases). CDR1 is SGHAT, CDR2 FQNNGV, per germline. V was cut by 3 bases and J by 0 bases, with 17 bases left in between. The CDR3 is made up of 17 amino acids. CDR3 in amino acids: CASSLVVWGAYQETQYF. The CDR3 nucleotides read TGTGCCAGCAGCTTGGTCGTGTGGGGAGCCTACCAAGAGACCCAGTACTTC.

This clonotype occurred many times. The rearrangement joins TRBV5-1 to TRBJ2-6; the D is unclear. Per germline, CDR1 SGHRS and CDR2 YFSETQ. This CDR3 comprises 16 residues. With 0 bases removed from V and 0 bases from J, the gap between germline ends came to 7 bases. In DNA, the CDR3 is TGCGCCAGCAGCTTGGACCAAGCCTCTGGGGCCAACGTCCTGACTTTC. Protein sequence: CASSLDQASGANVLTF.

The chain carries TRBV3-1 and TRBJ2-3, with TRBD2 matching over 13 bases. The V gene's germline CDR1 is LGHDT and CDR2 YNNKEL (reference sequence). The CDR3 extends over 17 amino acids. J lost 8 bases, V lost 3 bases, and 11 bases had no gene match. The CDR3 nucleotides read TGTGCCAGCAGCCACCGGACTAGCGGGGGTGGGGCAGGTACGCAGTATTTT. Its protein is CASSHRTSGGGAGTQYF.

This clonotype turned up a few times. The chain recombines TRBV5-1 with TRBJ2-7, with 9 bases that match TRBD2. The germline V gene encodes CDR1 SGHRS and CDR2 YFSETQ. V shed 5 bases, J shed 3 bases, and the junction held 9 bases outside the gene matches. This CDR3 spans 15 amino acids. CDR3 amino acids: CASRGELAGYYEQYF. For the CDR3, the DNA is TGCGCCAGCAGGGGAGAACTAGCGGGCTACTACGAGCAGTACTTC.

This clonotype was picked up a small number of times. The chain uses TRBV10-2 and TRBJ2-6, with 8 positions matching TRBD2. This CDR3 contains 22 residues. V lost 6 bases, J lost 4 bases, and 26 bases stayed unmatched. The germline gives CDR1 WSHSY, CDR2 SAAADI. The CDR3 region has the DNA TGCGCCAGCAGCTTGAGAGACTCGGGACTAGAGATCCCCGTGGGGGGGGCCAACGTCCTGACTTTC. Translating gives CASSLRDSGLEIPVGGANVLTF.

For this clonotype: A much bigger clone sits one base away, suggesting this may be a read error. This CDR3 is missing its conserved last phenylalanine or tryptophan, likely due to a read error. The genes are TRBV24-1 and TRBJ2-3; D is perhaps TRBD2 (6 bases). Trimming removed 1 base at V and 0 bases at J, with 10 bases between. The length of the CDR3 is 16 residues. Germline assignment: CDR1 KGHDR and CDR2 SFDVKD. The CDR3 sequence is CATSDLRRDSTDTQYS. The CDR3 DNA reads as TGTGCCACCAGTGATTTACGGCGGGATAGCACAGATACGCAGTATTCT.

As for this clonotype: An end of the junction differs from the germline gene, which may be a read error. V usage is TRBV9 and J usage is TRBJ2-7; 7 bases agree with TRBD1. The germline gives CDR1 SGDLS, CDR2 YYNGEE. The CDR3 has 15 amino acids. CDR3 bases: TGTGCTAGCAGTGCCGAGGGGGCCCGCTCCTACGAGCAGTACTTC. Translated: CASSAEGARSYEQYF.

CDR3 protein: CASSLGTVPSYEQYF. The CDR3 bases are TGTGCCAGTAGTCTCGGGACAGTGCCCTCCTACGAGCAGTACTTC. J is TRBJ2-7 and V is TRBV19, with 7 bases that match TRBD1. The CDR3 is 15 amino acids. Germline CDR1 and CDR2: LNHDA and SQIVND (reference sequence). Trimming removed 5 bases from V and 0 bases from J; junction bases left unmatched: 7.

This clonotype was detected ten times or more. J is TRBJ1-1 and V is TRBV25-1; D might be TRBD1 (5 bases). The CDR3 runs 14 residues. CDR1 and CDR2 (germline): MGHDK, SYGVNS. The V end lost 7 bases, the J end lost 0 bases, and 12 bases lay between the germline ends. CDR3 in DNA: TGTGCCAGCACCCCAGGGCAGATGAACACTGAAGCTTTCTTT. The encoded protein is CASTPGQMNTEAFF.

This clonotype was detected a few times. CDR3 nucleotide sequence: TGTGCCAGCAGCGTAGTGGGGGCGGACTATGGCTACACCTTC. It yields the protein CASSVVGADYGYTF. The rearrangement links TRBV9 to TRBJ1-2; D possibly corresponds to TRBD1 (6 bases). This CDR3 comprises 14 residues. V lost 0 bases and J 3 bases, leaving 9 bases between the germline ends. Germline CDR1 and CDR2: SGDLS and YYNGEE.

Remarks on this clonotype: One end of the junction fails to match germline, which may point to a read error. V gene TRBV30 combines with J gene TRBJ2-3, with D possibly being TRBD1 (5 bases). Per the germline V gene, CDR1 is GTSNPN and CDR2 is SVGIG (reference sequence). This CDR3 is built from 13 residues. The DNA for the CDR3 is TGTGCCAGTGGCAGGGATTACACAGATACGCAGTACTTT. This sequence encodes CASGRDYTDTQYF.

V gene TRBV12-3 or TRBV12-4 combines with J gene TRBJ1-1; TRBD1 is a possible D gene (6 bases). Trimming stripped 5 bases from V and 1 base from J, with 14 bases between. CDR3 length: 15 residues. The CDR3 coding sequence is TGTGCCAGCAGTCCTCAGACAGGAACGAACACTGAAGCTTTCTTT. Translation: CASSPQTGTNTEAFF.

At least ten counts were recorded for this clonotype. The gene calls are TRBV9 and TRBJ1-4; a possible D gene is TRBD1 (5 bases). Germline V gene data show CDR1 as SGDLS and CDR2 as YYNGEE. The V end was cut by 3 bases, the J end by 4 bases, with 13 bases between. The CDR3 is 15 amino acids. The CDR3 DNA sequence: TGTGCCAGCAGCGAGCGACAGAGCCATAATGAAAAACTGTTTTTT. Translated, it gives CASSERQSHNEKLFF.